The 10 T cell receptor beta chains listed next were all sequenced from one sample in a study of blood T cell repertoires in COVID-19. The data were produced by immunoSEQ multiplex PCR, yet TCRdb's version contains in-frame clones alone and is incomplete. Here the sample spans about 64,000 clones, approximately 90% being singletons. Specimen: peripheral blood. The receptors originated from a woman of 80 years or more with active COVID-19.

The chain uses TRBV5-4 and TRBJ2-3; 7 bases line up with TRBD1. J gave up 2 bases and V 1 base, and 4 bases lay outside the gene matches. The germline gives CDR1 SGHNT, CDR2 YYREEE (reference sequence). This CDR3 spans 15 amino acids. In DNA, the CDR3 is TGTGCCAGCAGCTTGAGGCAGGGGGACACAGATACGCAGTATTTT. Encoded protein: CASSLRQGDTDTQYF.

The V and J genes are TRBV7-8 and TRBJ2-7; D call uncertain. The ends were cut back, 1 base at V and 1 base at J, with 8 bases in the middle. The CDR3 totals 14 residues. Germline V gene lookup returns CDR1 SGHVS and CDR2 FQNEAQ. The CDR3 sequence: CASSLGQVSYEQYF. CDR3 bases: TGTGCCAGCAGCTTAGGGCAGGTGTCCTACGAGCAGTACTTC.

This clone appeared once. J is TRBJ1-2 and V is TRBV3-1 (or the pseudogene TRBV3-2); unclear D gene. CDR3 length: 14 residues. CDR1 is LGHDT and CDR2 is YNNKEL in the germline V gene (reference sequence). Trimming left V 4 bases short and J 7 bases short, with 16 bases between. This CDR3 is CASSPSEGIGGYTF. The CDR3 DNA sequence: TGTGCCAGCAGCCCTTCTGAGGGAATCGGTGGCTACACCTTC.

The chain carries TRBV7-2 and TRBJ2-3, with 9 bases identical to TRBD2. CDR1 SGHTA and CDR2 FQGNSA come from the germline V gene. Trimming cost V 1 base and J 6 bases; bases outside gene matches: 11. The CDR3 runs 17 residues. CDR3 in DNA: TGTGCCAGCAGCTTAGTGGCTAGCGGGGCCGGGACTGATACGCAGTATTTT. Translated: CASSLVASGAGTDTQYF.

The chain links TRBV5-6 to TRBJ1-5; D might be TRBD1 (5 bases). The CDR3 is 16 residues long. V lost 4 bases to trimming and J lost 4 bases, with 18 bases between them. CDR1 and CDR2 from the germline V gene are SGHDT and YYEEEE. The CDR3 reads CASSRWGRGFNQPQHF. The CDR3 DNA follows: TGTGCCAGCAGCCGCTGGGGGAGGGGATTTAATCAGCCCCAGCATTTT. Drawing the rest from reference TRBV5-6 and TRBJ1-5, the complete variable domain is DAGVTQSPTHLIKTRGQQVTLRCSPKSGHDTVSWYQQALGQGPQFIFQYYEEEERQRGNFPDRFSGHQFPNYSSELNVNALLLGDSALYLCASSRWGRGFNQPQHFGDGTRLSIL.

This rearrangement joins TRBV6-5 to TRBJ1-2, with 8 bases that match TRBD1. Germline CDR1 and CDR2: MNHEY and SVGAGI. The CDR3 is 15 residues long. V gave up 5 bases and J gave up 5 bases; unmatched junction bases: 10. The CDR3 loop reads CASSNLGTGPYGYTF. CDR3 in DNA: TGTGCCAGCAGTAACCTCGGGACAGGACCTTATGGCTACACCTTC.

The rearrangement links TRBV5-4 to TRBJ2-7, with TRBD1 as a possible D gene (6 bases). The CDR3 length is 14 residues. The germline V gene encodes CDR1 SGHNT and CDR2 YYREEE (reference sequence). Deletions cut 0 bases from V and 2 bases from J, with 9 bases between. The CDR3 DNA reads as TGTGCCAGCAGCTTGGAAGGGGGTCCCTACGAGCAGTACGTC. It is translated as CASSLEGGPYEQYV.

This clone was seen a few times. This chain joins TRBV7-8 and TRBJ1-5; 9 positions agree with TRBD1. The CDR3 covers 18 residues. CDR1 is SGHVS and CDR2 is FQNEAQ in the germline V gene. Unmatched junction bases numbered 14, after V lost 5 bases and J lost 3 bases. The CDR3 bases are TGTGCCAGCAGCCTTGATCCATCGGGACAGGGACACAATCAGCCCCAGCATTTT. Its protein product is CASSLDPSGQGHNQPQHF.

This clone was detected once. The chain uses TRBV6-5 and TRBJ2-1; a possible D gene is TRBD2 (6 bases). Trimming cost V 8 bases and J 7 bases, with 21 bases left between them. CDR1 MNHEY and CDR2 SVGAGI come from the germline V gene. This CDR3 region has 15 residues. The CDR3 DNA is TGTGCCAGCCAAGGTGGGGCTAGCGTGCGGAATGAGCAGTTCTTC. The encoded protein is CASQGGASVRNEQFF.

Only one count was recorded for this clone. V is TRBV5-4 and J is TRBJ2-6, with 9 bases fitting TRBD2. Germline values: CDR1 SGHNT, CDR2 YYREEE (reference sequence). This CDR3 comprises 20 residues. Trimming removed 0 bases from V and 0 bases from J; junction bases left unmatched: 10. CDR3 amino acids: CASSLAGRSGGHSGANVLTF. CDR3 nucleotides: TGTGCCAGCAGCTTGGCCGGGCGAAGCGGGGGGCACTCTGGGGCCAACGTCCTGACTTTC.